Below are 21 T cell receptor beta chains sequenced from a single sample in a study of blood T cell repertoires in COVID-19. Profiled with immunoSEQ multiplex PCR; TCRdb holds only in-frame clones, not every one. The table has approximately 29,000 clones, less than 90% seen once. The source material was peripheral blood. The source is a woman between 55 and 75 years old with active COVID-19.

The chain links TRBV9 to TRBJ1-5, with D perhaps matching TRBD1 (6 bases). The V end was cut by 0 bases, the J end by 5 bases, with 15 bases between. This CDR3 spans 16 amino acids. Germline V gene sequence: CDR1 SGDLS, CDR2 YYNGEE. CDR3 sequence: CASSVVGTGLYQPQHF. In DNA, the CDR3 is TGTGCCAGCAGCGTAGTAGGTACAGGGCTTTATCAGCCCCAGCATTTT.

V and J are TRBV5-6 and TRBJ2-2; D is uncertain. Germline assignment: CDR1 SGHDT and CDR2 YYEEEE. The CDR3 is made up of 14 amino acids. The V and J ends lost 6 bases and 2 bases respectively, with 11 bases between them. CDR3 residues: CASNLLYNTGELFF. The DNA of the CDR3 is TGTGCCAGCAACTTACTTTATAACACCGGGGAGCTGTTTTTT.

This chain links TRBV12-3 or TRBV12-4 with TRBJ1-4; no reliable D call. The CDR3 is 12 residues long. The V gene lost 7 bases and the J gene lost 6 bases, with 9 bases spanning the gap. The CDR3 loop reads CASKREDEKLFF. The CDR3 region has the DNA TGTGCCAGCAAAAGGGAGGATGAAAAACTGTTTTTT.

This clone was counted between two and nine times. The chain couples TRBV10-2 to TRBJ1-2; a possible D gene is TRBD1 (5 bases). The V end lost 7 bases, the J end lost 3 bases, and 15 bases lay between the germline ends. There are 14 residues in the CDR3. Germline CDR1 is WSHSY and CDR2 is SAAADI. The CDR3 bases are TGCGCCAGCACGAGCCGGGGGGTCGACTATGGCTACACCTTC. Residues: CASTSRGVDYGYTF.

The chain links TRBV15 to TRBJ2-3; D is possibly TRBD2 (6 bases). Germline loops: CDR1 LNHNV, CDR2 YYDKDF (reference sequence). The V and J ends lost 0 bases and 0 bases respectively, with 13 bases between them. This CDR3 comprises 17 residues. The CDR3 loop is CATSRDRRAVSTDTQYF. CDR3 coding DNA: TGTGCCACCAGCAGAGATCGGAGGGCGGTTAGCACAGATACGCAGTATTTT.

The chain joins TRBV27 to TRBJ2-7, with TRBD1 matching 10 bases. V lost 5 bases to trimming and J lost 3 bases; unmatched junction nucleotides: 4. The germline V gene has CDR1 MNHEY and CDR2 SMNVEV (reference sequence). The CDR3 spans 14 residues. CDR3 bases: TGTGCCAGCAGTAGCCGGGACAGGGGCTACGAGCAGTACTTC. As protein: CASSSRDRGYEQYF.

This chain uses TRBV5-1 with TRBJ2-7, with a weak D call TRBD2 (6 bases). The CDR3 is 14 amino acids. Germline V gene data show CDR1 as SGHRS and CDR2 as YFSETQ. Deletions cut 4 bases from V and 4 bases from J, with 15 bases between. CDR3 loop: CASSIGPEGYEQYF. CDR3 bases: TGCGCCAGCAGCATCGGTCCGGAGGGGTACGAGCAGTACTTC.

V usage is TRBV6-2 or TRBV6-3 and J usage is TRBJ2-7; D might be TRBD1 (6 bases). Germline V CDR1 and CDR2: MNHEY, SVGEGT. The CDR3 consists of 12 residues. Trimming took off 5 bases at V and 3 bases at J, with 8 bases between the two ends. CDR3 in amino acids: CASSRTVYEQYF. In DNA, the CDR3 is TGTGCCAGCAGTCGGACAGTCTACGAGCAGTACTTC.

V usage is TRBV30 and J usage is TRBJ2-5; tentative D call: TRBD2 (5 bases). The V gene's germline CDR1 is GTSNPN and CDR2 SVGIG (reference sequence). The ends were cut back, 4 bases at V and 1 base at J, with 10 bases in the middle. This CDR3 is built from 13 residues. Here the CDR3 reads CAWNGLTQETQYF. CDR3 coding DNA: TGTGCCTGGAACGGACTGACCCAAGAGACCCAGTACTTC.

The CDR3 DNA follows: TGTGCCAGCATACTTAGCGGGGGTTCGTCCGATGAGCAGTTCTTC. It is translated as CASILSGGSSDEQFF. V gene TRBV5-6 combines with J gene TRBJ2-1; TRBD2 agrees at 9 bases. The CDR3 covers 15 residues. Unmatched junction bases numbered 12, after V lost 6 bases and J lost 8 bases. Looked up from germline, CDR1 is SGHDT and CDR2 is YYEEEE.

The V call is TRBV4-1, the J call TRBJ1-6; no firm D call. The V and J ends lost 0 bases and 9 bases respectively, with 21 bases between them. Germline V gene lookup returns CDR1 MGHRA and CDR2 YSYEKL. The CDR3 runs to 18 residues. Here the CDR3 reads CASSQDPQSRQAISPLHF. The CDR3 nucleotides read TGCGCCAGCAGCCAAGATCCGCAGAGTCGACAAGCAATTTCACCCCTCCACTTT.

This chain links TRBV19 with TRBJ1-3, with D possibly TRBD1 on 6 matching bases. The ends were cut back, 8 bases at V and 0 bases at J, with 14 bases in the middle. The CDR3 is 15 amino acids. In germline, CDR1 is LNHDA, CDR2 SQIVND (reference sequence). The CDR3 here is CASRVQGHSGNTIYF. CDR3 bases: TGTGCCAGTCGGGTACAGGGCCACTCTGGAAACACCATATATTTT.

The V gene is TRBV2, the J gene TRBJ2-1, with 10 bases matching TRBD2. The trim removed 8 bases at V and 4 bases at J, leaving 8 bases unmatched. The CDR3 consists of 15 residues. The germline CDR1 and CDR2 sequences are SNHLY and FYNNEI. Written as DNA, the CDR3 is TGTGCCAGCGGGCTAGCGGGGGACCTGTACAATGAGCAGTTCTTC. Residues: CASGLAGDLYNEQFF.

This clone was counted only a few times. This rearrangement joins TRBV2 to TRBJ1-3, with 10 bases that match TRBD1. The V gene's germline CDR1 is SNHLY and CDR2 FYNNEI. Losses at the gene ends were 7 bases for V and 2 bases for J; bases not matched to a gene: 5. The CDR3 runs 15 residues. The CDR3 DNA reads as TGTGCCAGCAAGGGACAGGGGATCCCTGGAAACACCATATATTTT. Translating gives CASKGQGIPGNTIYF.

The chain combines TRBV5-4 with TRBJ1-6; the match to TRBD1 covers 8 bases. Per the germline V gene, CDR1 is SGHNT and CDR2 is YYREEE (reference sequence). V was clipped by 0 bases and J by 6 bases; unmatched bases: 2. The CDR3 loop spans 15 amino acids. CDR3 protein: CASSLDTGGNSPLHF. CDR3 DNA sequence: TGTGCCAGCAGCTTGGACACAGGGGGTAATTCACCCCTCCACTTT.

V gene TRBV6-1 combines with J gene TRBJ1-2, with TRBD1 matching 11 bases. Per germline, CDR1 MNHNS and CDR2 SASEGT. Unmatched junction bases numbered 12, after V lost 4 bases and J lost 5 bases. The CDR3 consists of 17 residues. The CDR3 region is CASSGRDRGDWEYGYTF. In DNA, the CDR3 is TGTGCCAGCAGTGGCCGGGACAGGGGGGATTGGGAGTATGGCTACACCTTC.

V and J are TRBV27 and TRBJ1-6, with unresolved D. The CDR3 consists of 17 residues. With 6 bases removed from V and 4 bases from J, the gap between germline ends came to 19 bases. Germline CDR1 is MNHEY and CDR2 is SMNVEV (reference sequence). CDR3 sequence reads: CASSSRGGRRYNSPLHF. DNA of the CDR3: TGTGCCAGCAGCTCCCGGGGTGGGCGGCGGTATAATTCACCCCTCCACTTT.

The chain combines TRBV4-2 with TRBJ2-4, with no clear D. The CDR3 extends over 15 amino acids. The germline gives CDR1 LGHNA, CDR2 YNFKEQ. V dropped 0 bases and J dropped 3 bases, with 9 bases sitting between them. The chain's CDR3 is CASSQDPQDKNIQYF. The CDR3 region has the DNA TGTGCCAGCAGCCAAGATCCGCAGGACAAAAACATTCAGTACTTC.

The rearrangement uses TRBV30 and TRBJ2-1; D is perhaps TRBD2 (5 bases). CDR3 length: 11 amino acids. V gave up 3 bases and J gave up 6 bases, with 6 bases separating them. Germline values: CDR1 GTSNPN, CDR2 SVGIG (reference sequence). The CDR3 coding sequence is TGTGCCTGGAGCGGGGTCAATGAGCAGTTCTTC. Its translation: CAWSGVNEQFF. Based on the CDR3 plus reference TRBV30 and TRBJ2-1, the full variable domain is SQTIHQWPATLVQPVGSPLSLECTVEGTSNPNLYWYRQAAGRGLQLLFYSVGIGQISSEVPQNLSASRPQDRQFILSSKKLLLSDSGFYLCAWSGVNEQFFGPGTRLTVL.

This rearrangement joins TRBV2 to TRBJ2-5, with TRBD1 matching 7 bases. Looked up from germline, CDR1 is SNHLY and CDR2 is FYNNEI. This CDR3 has 14 residues. The V segment lost 5 bases and the J segment 4 bases; nucleotides outside the gene matches: 7. CDR3 DNA sequence: TGTGCCAGCAGTAAAACAGGGGCTGGAGAGACCCAGTACTTC. Amino acids: CASSKTGAGETQYF.

This chain connects TRBV28 to TRBJ2-2; 8 bases map to TRBD2. Germline V lookup: CDR1 MDHEN, CDR2 SYDVKM. The CDR3 length is 14 residues. Unmatched junction bases numbered 4, after V lost 7 bases and J lost 3 bases. CDR3 sequence (DNA): TGTGCCAGCACCGCAGCGGGAGACACCGGGGAGCTGTTTTTT. Translating gives CASTAAGDTGELFF.